This entry concerns a single T cell receptor (beta chain). What it recognizes is unknown. With the Oncomine TCR Beta short-read assay, DNA from cultured CD4+ T cells was sequenced. From the PCR reads, TCRdb called clonotypes with MiXCR, one entry per CDR3 protein. The table lists around 7,400 distinct CDR3 sequences, nearly 55% of them singletons. This sample was included in a study of vaccination and CD4 T cells after COVID-19. The study's findings and limits: The authors studied relatively few convalescent patients and analyzed no early post-infection timepoints.

The treatment is: approximately 9-day PBMC culture with coronavirus spike peptide pools or control peptides (ViraFEST assay). Prior to the COVID-19 pandemic (2011-2018), the unexposed donor's CD4+ T cells were collected. Unexposed-donor CD4+ T cells were probed with SARS-CoV-2 S/N and four cold-coronavirus spikes, cells permitting. The sequenced material came from CD4+ T cells from blood, cultured in vitro. This receptor was identified in a human donor in good health.

The CDR3 loop is CASRQDVRQYGYTF. The CDR3, as DNA: TGTGCCAGCCGCCAGGACGTAAGGCAGTATGGCTACACCTTC. The rearrangement links TRBV6-1 to TRBJ1-2; D gene ambiguous. Trimming shortened V by 8 bases and J by 5 bases, and 18 bases separated the two germline ends. Germline CDR1 and CDR2: MNHNS and SASEGT. CDR3 length: 14 amino acids.